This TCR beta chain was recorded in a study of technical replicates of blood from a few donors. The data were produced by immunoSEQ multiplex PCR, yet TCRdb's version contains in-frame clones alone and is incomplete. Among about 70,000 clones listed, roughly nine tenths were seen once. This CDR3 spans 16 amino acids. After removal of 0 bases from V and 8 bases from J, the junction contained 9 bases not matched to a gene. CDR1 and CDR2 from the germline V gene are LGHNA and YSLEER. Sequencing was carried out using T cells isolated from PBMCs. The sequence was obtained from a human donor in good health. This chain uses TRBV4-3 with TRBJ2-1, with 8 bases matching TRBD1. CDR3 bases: TGCGCCAGCAGCCAAGATTTAGGACAGGGACGTGATGAGCAGTTCTTC. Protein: CASSQDLGQGRDEQFF.